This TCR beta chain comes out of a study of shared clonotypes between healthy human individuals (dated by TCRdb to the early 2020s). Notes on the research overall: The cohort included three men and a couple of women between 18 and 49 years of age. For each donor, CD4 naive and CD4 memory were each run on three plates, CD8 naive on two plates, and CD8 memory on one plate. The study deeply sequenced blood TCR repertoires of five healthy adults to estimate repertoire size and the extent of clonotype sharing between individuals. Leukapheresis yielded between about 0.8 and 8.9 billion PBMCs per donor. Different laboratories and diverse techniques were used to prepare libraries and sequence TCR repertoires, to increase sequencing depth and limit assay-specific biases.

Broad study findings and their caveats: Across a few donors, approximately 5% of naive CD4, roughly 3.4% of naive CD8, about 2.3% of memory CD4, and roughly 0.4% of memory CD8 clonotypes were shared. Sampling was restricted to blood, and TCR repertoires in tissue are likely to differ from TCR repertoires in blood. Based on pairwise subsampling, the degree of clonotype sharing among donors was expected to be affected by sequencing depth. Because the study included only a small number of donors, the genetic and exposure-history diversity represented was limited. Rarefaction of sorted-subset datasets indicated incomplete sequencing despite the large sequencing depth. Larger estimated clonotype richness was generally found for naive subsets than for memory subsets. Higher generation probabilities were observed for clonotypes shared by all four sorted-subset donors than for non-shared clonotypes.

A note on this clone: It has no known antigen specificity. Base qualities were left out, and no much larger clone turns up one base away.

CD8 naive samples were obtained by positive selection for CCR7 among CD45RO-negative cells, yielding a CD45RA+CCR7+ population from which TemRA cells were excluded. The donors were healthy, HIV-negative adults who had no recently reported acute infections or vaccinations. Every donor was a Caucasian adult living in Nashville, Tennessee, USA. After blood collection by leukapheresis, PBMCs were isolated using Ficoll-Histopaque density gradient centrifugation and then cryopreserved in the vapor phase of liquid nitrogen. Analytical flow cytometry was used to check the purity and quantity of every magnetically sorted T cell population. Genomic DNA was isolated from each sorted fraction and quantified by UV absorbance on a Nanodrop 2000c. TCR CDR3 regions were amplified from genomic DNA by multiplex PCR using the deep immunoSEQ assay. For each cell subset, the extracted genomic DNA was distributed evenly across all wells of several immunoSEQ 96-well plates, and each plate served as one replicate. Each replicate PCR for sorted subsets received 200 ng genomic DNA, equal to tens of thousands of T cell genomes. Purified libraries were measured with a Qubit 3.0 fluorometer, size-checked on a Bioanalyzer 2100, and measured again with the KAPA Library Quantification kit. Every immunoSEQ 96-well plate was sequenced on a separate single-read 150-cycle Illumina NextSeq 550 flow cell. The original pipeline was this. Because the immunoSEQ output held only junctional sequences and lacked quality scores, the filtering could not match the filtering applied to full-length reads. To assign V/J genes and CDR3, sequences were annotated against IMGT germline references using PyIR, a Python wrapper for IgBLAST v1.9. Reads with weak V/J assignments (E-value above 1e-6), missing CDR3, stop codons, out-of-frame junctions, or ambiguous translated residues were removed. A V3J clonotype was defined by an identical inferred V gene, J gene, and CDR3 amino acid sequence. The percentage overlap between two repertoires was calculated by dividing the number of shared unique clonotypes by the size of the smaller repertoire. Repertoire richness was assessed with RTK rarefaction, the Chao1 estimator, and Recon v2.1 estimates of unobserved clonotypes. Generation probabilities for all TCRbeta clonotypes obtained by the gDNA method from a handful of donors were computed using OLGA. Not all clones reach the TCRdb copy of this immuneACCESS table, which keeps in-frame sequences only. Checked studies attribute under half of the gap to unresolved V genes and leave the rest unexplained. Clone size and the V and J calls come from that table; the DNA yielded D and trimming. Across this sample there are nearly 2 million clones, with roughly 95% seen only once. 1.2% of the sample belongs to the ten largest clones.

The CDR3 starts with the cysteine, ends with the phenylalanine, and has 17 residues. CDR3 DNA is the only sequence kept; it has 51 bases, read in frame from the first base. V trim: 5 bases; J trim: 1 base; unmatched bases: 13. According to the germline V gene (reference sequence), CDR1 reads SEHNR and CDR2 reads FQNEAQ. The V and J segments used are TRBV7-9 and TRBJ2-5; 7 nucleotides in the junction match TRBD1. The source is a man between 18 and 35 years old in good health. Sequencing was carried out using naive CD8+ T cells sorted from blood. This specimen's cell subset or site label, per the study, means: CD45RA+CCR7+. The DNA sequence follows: TGTGCCAGCAGCCCTCACCCAGGGGCAGGGGGCCAAGAGACCCAGTACTTC. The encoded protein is CASSPHPGAGGQETQYF.